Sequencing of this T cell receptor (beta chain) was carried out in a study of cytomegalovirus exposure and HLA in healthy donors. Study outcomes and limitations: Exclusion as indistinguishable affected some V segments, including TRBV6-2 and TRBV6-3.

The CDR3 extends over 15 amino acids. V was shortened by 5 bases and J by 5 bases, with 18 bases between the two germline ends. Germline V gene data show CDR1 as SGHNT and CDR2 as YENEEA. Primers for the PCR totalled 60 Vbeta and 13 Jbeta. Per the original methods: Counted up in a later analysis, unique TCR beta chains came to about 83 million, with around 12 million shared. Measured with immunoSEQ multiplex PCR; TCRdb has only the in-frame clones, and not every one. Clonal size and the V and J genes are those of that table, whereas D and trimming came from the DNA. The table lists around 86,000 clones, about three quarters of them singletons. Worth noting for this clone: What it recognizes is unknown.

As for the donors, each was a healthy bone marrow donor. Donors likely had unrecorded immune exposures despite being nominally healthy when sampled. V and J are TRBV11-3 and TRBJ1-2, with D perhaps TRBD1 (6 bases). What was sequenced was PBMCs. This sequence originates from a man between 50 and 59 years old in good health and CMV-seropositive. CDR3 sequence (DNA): TGTGCCAGCAGCCTTTACCGGGACAACCTGTATGGCTACACCTTC. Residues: CASSLYRDNLYGYTF. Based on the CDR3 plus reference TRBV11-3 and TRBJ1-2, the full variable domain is EAGVVQSPRYKIIEKKQPVAFWCNPISGHNTLYWYLQNLGQGPELLIRYENEEAVDDSQLPKDRFSAERLKGVDSTLKIQPAELGDSAVYLCASSLYRDNLYGYTFGSGTRLTVV.